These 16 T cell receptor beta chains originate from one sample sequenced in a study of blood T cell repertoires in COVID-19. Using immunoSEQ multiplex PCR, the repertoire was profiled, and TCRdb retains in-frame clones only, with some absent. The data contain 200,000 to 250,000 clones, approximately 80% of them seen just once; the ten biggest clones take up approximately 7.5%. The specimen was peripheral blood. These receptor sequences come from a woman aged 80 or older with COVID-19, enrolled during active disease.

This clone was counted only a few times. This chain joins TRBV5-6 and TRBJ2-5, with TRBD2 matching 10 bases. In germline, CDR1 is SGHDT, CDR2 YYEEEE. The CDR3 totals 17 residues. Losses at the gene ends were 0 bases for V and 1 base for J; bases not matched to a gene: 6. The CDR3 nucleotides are TGTGCCAGCAGCTTGGCGGGGACTAGCGTCCTCCAAGAGACCCAGTACTTC. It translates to CASSLAGTSVLQETQYF.

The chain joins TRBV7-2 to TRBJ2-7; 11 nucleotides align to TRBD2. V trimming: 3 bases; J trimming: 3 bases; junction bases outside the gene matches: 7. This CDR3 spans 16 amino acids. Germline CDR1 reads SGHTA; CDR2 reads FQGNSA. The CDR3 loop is CASSLGAGTSGYEQYF. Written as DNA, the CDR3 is TGTGCCAGCAGCTTGGGGGCCGGGACTAGCGGCTACGAGCAGTACTTC.

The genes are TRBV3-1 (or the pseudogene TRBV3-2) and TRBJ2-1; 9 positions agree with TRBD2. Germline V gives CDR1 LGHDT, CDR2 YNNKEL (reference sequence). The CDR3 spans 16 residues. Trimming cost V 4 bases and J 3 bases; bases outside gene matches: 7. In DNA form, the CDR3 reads TGTGCCAGCAGCCGCGGGGGGGCTCTCTACTACAATGAGCAGTTCTTC. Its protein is CASSRGGALYYNEQFF.

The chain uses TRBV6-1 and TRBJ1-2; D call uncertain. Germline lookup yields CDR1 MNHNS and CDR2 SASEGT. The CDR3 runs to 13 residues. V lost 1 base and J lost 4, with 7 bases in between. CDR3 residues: CASSEGGRYGYTF. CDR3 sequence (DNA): TGTGCCAGCAGTGAAGGTGGGCGCTATGGCTACACCTTC.

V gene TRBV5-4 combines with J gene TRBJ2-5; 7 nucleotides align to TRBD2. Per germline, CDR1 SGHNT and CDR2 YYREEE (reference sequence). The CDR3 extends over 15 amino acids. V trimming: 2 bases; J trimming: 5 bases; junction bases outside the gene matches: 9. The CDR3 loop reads CASSFPGGKLETQYF. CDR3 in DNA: TGTGCCAGCAGCTTCCCCGGGGGGAAGCTTGAGACCCAGTACTTC.

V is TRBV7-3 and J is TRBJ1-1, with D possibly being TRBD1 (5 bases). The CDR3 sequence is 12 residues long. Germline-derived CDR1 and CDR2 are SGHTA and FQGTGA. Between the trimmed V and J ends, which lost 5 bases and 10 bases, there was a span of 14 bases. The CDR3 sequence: CASSLGEGTAFF. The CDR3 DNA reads TGTGCCAGCAGCCTGGGGGAGGGGACAGCTTTCTTT. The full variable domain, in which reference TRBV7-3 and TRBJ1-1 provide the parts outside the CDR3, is GAGVSQTPSNKVTEKGKYVELRCDPISGHTALYWYRQSLGQGPEFLIYFQGTGAADDSGLPNDRFFAVRPEGSVSTLKIQRTERGDSAVYLCASSLGEGTAFFGQGTRLTVV.

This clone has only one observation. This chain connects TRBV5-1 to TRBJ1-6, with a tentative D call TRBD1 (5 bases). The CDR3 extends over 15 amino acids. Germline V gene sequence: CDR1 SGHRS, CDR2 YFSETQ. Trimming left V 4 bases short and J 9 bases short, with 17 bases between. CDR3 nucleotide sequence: TGCGCCAGCAGCCCCGGACACCTCGGGGGTTCACCCCTCCACTTT. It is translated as CASSPGHLGGSPLHF.

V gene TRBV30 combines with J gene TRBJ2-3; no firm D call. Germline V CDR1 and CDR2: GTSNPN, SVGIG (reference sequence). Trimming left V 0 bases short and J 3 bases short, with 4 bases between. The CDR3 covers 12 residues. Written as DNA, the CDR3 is TGTGCCTGGAGTGTACGGACAGATACGCAGTATTTT. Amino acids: CAWSVRTDTQYF.

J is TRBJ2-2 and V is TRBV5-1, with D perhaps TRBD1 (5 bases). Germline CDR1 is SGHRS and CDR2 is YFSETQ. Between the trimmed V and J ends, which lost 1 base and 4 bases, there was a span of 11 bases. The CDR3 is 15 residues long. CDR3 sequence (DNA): TGCGCCAGCAGCTTGCAGGGCCCGATCACCGGGGAGCTGTTTTTT. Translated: CASSLQGPITGELFF.

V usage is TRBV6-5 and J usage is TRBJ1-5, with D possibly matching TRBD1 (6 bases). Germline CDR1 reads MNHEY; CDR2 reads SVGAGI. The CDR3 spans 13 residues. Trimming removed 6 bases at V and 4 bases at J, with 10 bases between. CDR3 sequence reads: CASSSRGNQPQHF. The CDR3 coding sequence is TGTGCCAGCAGCAGCAGGGGTAATCAGCCCCAGCATTTT.

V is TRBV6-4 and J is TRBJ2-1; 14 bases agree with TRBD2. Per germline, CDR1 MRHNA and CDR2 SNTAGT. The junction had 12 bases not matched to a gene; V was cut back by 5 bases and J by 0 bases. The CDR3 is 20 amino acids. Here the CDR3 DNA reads TGTGCCAGCAGTCCCCGAGGACTAGCGGGAGGCTTTAGCTCCTACAATGAGCAGTTCTTC. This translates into CASSPRGLAGGFSSYNEQFF.

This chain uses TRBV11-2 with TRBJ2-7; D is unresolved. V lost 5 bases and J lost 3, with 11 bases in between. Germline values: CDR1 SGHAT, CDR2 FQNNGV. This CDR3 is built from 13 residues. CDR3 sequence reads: CASSPRRFYEQYF. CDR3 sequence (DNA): TGTGCCAGCAGCCCTCGGCGGTTCTACGAGCAGTACTTC. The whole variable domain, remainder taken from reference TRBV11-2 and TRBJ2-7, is EAGVAQSPRYKIIEKRQSVAFWCNPISGHATLYWYQQILGQGPKLLIQFQNNGVVDDSQLPKDRFSAERLKGVDSTLKIQPAKLEDSAVYLCASSPRRFYEQYFGPGTRLTVT.

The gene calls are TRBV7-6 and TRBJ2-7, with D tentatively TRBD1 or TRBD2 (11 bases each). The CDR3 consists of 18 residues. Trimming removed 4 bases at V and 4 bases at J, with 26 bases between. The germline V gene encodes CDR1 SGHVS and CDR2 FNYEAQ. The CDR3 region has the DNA TGTGCCAGCAGCTCCCGGACAGGGGGCACTAGCGGGGGATACGAGCAGTACTTC. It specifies CASSSRTGGTSGGYEQYF.

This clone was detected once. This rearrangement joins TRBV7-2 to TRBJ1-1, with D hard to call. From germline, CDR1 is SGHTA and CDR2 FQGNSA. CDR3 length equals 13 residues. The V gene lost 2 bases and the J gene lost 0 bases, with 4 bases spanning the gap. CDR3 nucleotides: TGTGCCAGCAGCTTACAAATGAACACTGAAGCTTTCTTT. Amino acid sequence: CASSLQMNTEAFF.

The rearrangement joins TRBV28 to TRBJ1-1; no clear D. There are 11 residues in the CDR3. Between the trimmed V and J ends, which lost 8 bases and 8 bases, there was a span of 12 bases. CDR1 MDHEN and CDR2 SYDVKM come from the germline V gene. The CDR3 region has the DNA TGTGCCAGCGAGGGCCTACGGGAAGCTTTCTTT. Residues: CASEGLREAFF.

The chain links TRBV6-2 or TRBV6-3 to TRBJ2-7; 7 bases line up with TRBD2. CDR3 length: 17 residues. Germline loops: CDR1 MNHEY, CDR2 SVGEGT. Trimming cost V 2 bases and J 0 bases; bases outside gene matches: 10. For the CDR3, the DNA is TGTGCCAGCAGTTACGGGGGGGAGAGCGGAAGCTCCTACGAGCAGTACTTC. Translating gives CASSYGGESGSSYEQYF.